This T cell receptor beta chain was identified in a study of Ad26.COV2.S vaccination and SARS-CoV-2 variants. Trimming stripped 2 bases from V and 4 bases from J, with 13 bases between. Germline CDR1 and CDR2: MDHEN and SYDVKM. This CDR3 contains 15 residues. Treatment indicated: about 20 received Ad26.COV2.S at low or high dose, single or two shots; several received placebo; per-sample allocation not given. Samples were taken on day 63 after the first vaccine or placebo injection. Assay used: immunoSEQ multiplex PCR; TCRdb lists only in-frame clones, some missing. Of about 460,000 clones detected, about 89% appear once; the ten largest clones hold 1.7%.

The sequenced sample was peripheral blood, obtained in a trial of Ad26.COV2.S vaccine versus placebo. The chain is built from TRBV28 and TRBJ2-3; D is unresolved. The source of this sequence is a person between 18 and 59 years old who received the Ad26.COV2.S COVID-19 vaccine or a placebo. This CDR3 is CASSLRRGVADTQYF. CDR3 in DNA: TGTGCCAGCAGTTTACGGCGTGGGGTCGCAGATACGCAGTATTTT. The complete variable domain, with remaining parts taken from reference TRBV28 and TRBJ2-3, reads DVKVTQSSRYLVKRTGEKVFLECVQDMDHENMFWYRQDPGLGLRLIYFSYDVKMKEKGDIPEGYSVSREKKERFSLILESASTNQTSMYLCASSLRRGVADTQYFGPGTRLTVL.